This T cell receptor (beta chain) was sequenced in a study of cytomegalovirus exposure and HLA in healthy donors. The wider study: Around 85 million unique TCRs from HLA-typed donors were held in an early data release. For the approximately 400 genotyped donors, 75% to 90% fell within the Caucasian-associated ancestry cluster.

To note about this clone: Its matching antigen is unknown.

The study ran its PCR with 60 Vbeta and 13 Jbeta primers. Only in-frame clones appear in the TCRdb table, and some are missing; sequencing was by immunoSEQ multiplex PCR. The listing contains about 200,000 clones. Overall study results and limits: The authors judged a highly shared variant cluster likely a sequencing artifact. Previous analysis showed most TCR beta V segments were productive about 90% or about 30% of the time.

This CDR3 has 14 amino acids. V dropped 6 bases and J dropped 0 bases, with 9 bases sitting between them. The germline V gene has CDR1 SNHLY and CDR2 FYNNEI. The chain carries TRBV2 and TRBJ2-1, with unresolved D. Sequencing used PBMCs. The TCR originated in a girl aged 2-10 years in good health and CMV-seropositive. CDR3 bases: TGTGCCAGCAGCGCGAGGAGCTCCTACAATGAGCAGTTCTTC. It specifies CASSARSSYNEQFF.